The 18 T cell receptor beta chains in this list originate from one sample, sequenced in a study of blood T cell repertoires in COVID-19. This table comes from immunoSEQ multiplex PCR, and its TCRdb copy is limited to in-frame clones, with some not included. The sample shows 150,000 to 180,000 clones, about 90% of them seen only once. The sequencing sample was made of peripheral blood. Receptors were obtained from a man over 45 with acute or convalescent COVID-19.

This clone was detected only a few times. This CDR3 reads CASSLWGSGANVLTF. In nucleotides, the CDR3 is TGTGCCAGCAGTTTATGGGGCTCCGGGGCCAACGTCCTGACTTTC. The chain carries TRBV27 and TRBJ2-6, with D possibly being TRBD1 (5 bases). Trimming stripped 1 base from V and 4 bases from J, with 8 bases between. Germline V lookup: CDR1 MNHEY, CDR2 SMNVEV (reference sequence). CDR3 length: 15 amino acids.

CDR3 DNA: TGTGCCAGCAGCAGGCAGGGGGCAAGCACAGATACGCAGTATTTT. Translated: CASSRQGASTDTQYF. The V and J genes are TRBV27 and TRBJ2-3; 8 bases align to TRBD1. Trimming removed 6 bases from V and 0 bases from J; junction bases left unmatched: 5. This CDR3 contains 15 residues. The germline V gene encodes CDR1 MNHEY and CDR2 SMNVEV (reference sequence).

This clone was detected only a few times. This rearrangement joins TRBV28 to TRBJ2-3; D might be TRBD1 (5 bases). The CDR3 extends over 15 amino acids. Germline CDR1 MDHEN, CDR2 SYDVKM. The ends were cut back, 4 bases at V and 4 bases at J, with 15 bases in the middle. The CDR3 coding sequence is TGTGCCAGCAGTTCAGGGTATGGTCACCCAGATACGCAGTATTTT. Its translation is CASSSGYGHPDTQYF. Complete variable domain (other parts from reference TRBV28 and TRBJ2-3): DVKVTQSSRYLVKRTGEKVFLECVQDMDHENMFWYRQDPGLGLRLIYFSYDVKMKEKGDIPEGYSVSREKKERFSLILESASTNQTSMYLCASSSGYGHPDTQYFGPGTRLTVL.

The chain couples TRBV6-5 to TRBJ2-1; 11 nucleotides line up with TRBD2. The V and J ends lost 7 bases and 4 bases, in that order; junction bases with no gene match: 6. The length of the CDR3 is 15 residues. The germline V gene has CDR1 MNHEY and CDR2 SVGAGI. This CDR3 reads CASTSTSGAYNEQFF. The CDR3, as DNA: TGTGCCAGCACCTCGACTAGCGGGGCATACAATGAGCAGTTCTTC.

The chain links TRBV29-1 to TRBJ1-6; tentatively, D is TRBD1 (5 bases). The germline V and J ends were trimmed by 8 bases and 4 bases, with 12 bases remaining between them. The germline gives CDR1 SQVTM, CDR2 ANQGSEA. This CDR3 has 13 residues. The CDR3 DNA reads as TGCAGCCCCGGAGGGGTGTATAATTCACCCCTCCACTTT. This encodes CSPGGVYNSPLHF.

The J gene is TRBJ2-7, the V gene TRBV6-5, with TRBD2 as a possible D gene (5 bases). Germline CDR1 reads MNHEY; CDR2 reads SVGAGI. The CDR3 covers 14 residues. Trimming removed 6 bases from V and 2 bases from J, with 14 bases in between. CDR3 protein: CASRGVTRPYEQYF. CDR3 nucleotide sequence: TGTGCCAGCAGGGGAGTTACCCGCCCCTACGAGCAGTACTTC.

The V and J genes are TRBV18 and TRBJ2-7, with 11 bases matching TRBD1. The CDR3 contains 14 residues. V dropped 3 bases and J dropped 2; count of bases not matched to a gene: 0. CDR1 and CDR2 from the germline V gene are KGHSH and LQKENI. The CDR3 is CASSPGQGAYEQYF. CDR3 DNA: TGTGCCAGCTCACCGGGACAGGGGGCCTACGAGCAGTACTTC.

This sequence joins TRBV7-9 and TRBJ1-5, with 7 positions matching TRBD1. The CDR3 loop spans 14 amino acids. Germline V gene lookup returns CDR1 SEHNR and CDR2 FQNEAQ (reference sequence). Germline trimming cut 6 bases from V and 2 bases from J; bases unmatched to any gene: 4. Written as DNA, the CDR3 is TGTGCCAGCAGGAGAGGACAGGGCAATCAGCCCCAGCATTTT. This gives the protein CASRRGQGNQPQHF. The full variable domain, with the rest looked up from reference TRBV7-9 and TRBJ1-5, is DTGVSQNPRHKITKRGQNVTFRCDPISEHNRLYWYRQTLGQGPEFLTYFQNEAQLEKSRLLSDRFSAERPKGSFSTLEIQRTEQGDSAMYLCASRRGQGNQPQHFGDGTRLSIL.

The V call is TRBV23-1, the J call TRBJ2-7, with 9 bases matching TRBD2. TRBV23-1 is filed as an ORF, its function uncertain. The CDR3 is made up of 15 amino acids. With 8 bases clipped from V and 4 bases from J, the junction kept 12 bases outside the gene matches. CDR3 protein: CASFLSGGPKYEQYV. CDR3 DNA sequence: TGCGCCAGCTTCCTCAGCGGGGGGCCTAAATACGAGCAGTACGTC.

J is TRBJ2-3 and V is TRBV28; no definite D call. The CDR3 is made up of 12 amino acids. Between the trimmed V and J ends, which lost 7 bases and 5 bases, there was a span of 10 bases. CDR1 and CDR2 (germline): MDHEN, SYDVKM. In nucleotides, the CDR3 is TGTGCCAGCACCGACATGGAAGATACGCAGTATTTT. Its translation: CASTDMEDTQYF.

The chain combines TRBV25-1 with TRBJ2-3; 10 nucleotides line up with TRBD1. CDR3 length: 14 amino acids. V shed 6 bases, J shed 7 bases, and the junction held 7 bases outside the gene matches. The germline CDR1 and CDR2 sequences are MGHDK and SYGVNS. CDR3 protein: CASRVGTGENTQYF. The CDR3 DNA sequence: TGTGCCAGCAGGGTCGGGACAGGGGAAAATACGCAGTATTTT. Full variable domain (remainder filled in from reference TRBV25-1 and TRBJ2-3): EADIYQTPRYLVIGTGKKITLECSQTMGHDKMYWYQQDPGMELHLIHYSYGVNSTEKGDLSSESTVSRIRTEHFPLTLESARPSHTSQYLCASRVGTGENTQYFGPGTRLTVL.

The genes are TRBV20-1 and TRBJ1-2; 7 bases fit TRBD1. This CDR3 has 11 amino acids. With 6 bases clipped from V and 8 bases from J, the junction kept 6 bases outside the gene matches. Germline-derived CDR1 and CDR2 are DFQATT and SNEGSKA (reference sequence). The CDR3 coding sequence is TGCAGTGCCCCAACAGGGGAGGGCTACACCTTC. This sequence encodes CSAPTGEGYTF.

This clone was seen a few times. V is TRBV27 and J is TRBJ1-2; 9 nucleotides match TRBD1. The CDR3 covers 17 residues. V shed 6 bases, J shed 2 bases, and the junction held 13 bases outside the gene matches. Germline V lookup: CDR1 MNHEY, CDR2 SMNVEV (reference sequence). The CDR3 spells CASSPGQGRIRNYGYTF. In DNA form, the CDR3 reads TGTGCCAGCAGCCCGGGACAGGGAAGGATTCGGAACTATGGCTACACCTTC.

In its sample, this clone was seen once. The genes are TRBV5-5 and TRBJ2-2; D is perhaps TRBD2 (6 bases). The germline gives CDR1 SGHKS, CDR2 YYEKEE (reference sequence). This CDR3 region has 15 residues. V was shortened by 2 bases and J by 7 bases, with 15 bases between the two germline ends. In DNA form, the CDR3 reads TGTGCCAGCAGCTTTAGCACGGGGGAGATCGGGGAGCTGTTTTTT. Translating it yields CASSFSTGEIGELFF. Supplemented by reference TRBV5-5 and TRBJ2-2, the full variable domain reads DAGVTQSPTHLIKTRGQQVTLRCSPISGHKSVSWYQQVLGQGPQFIFQYYEKEERGRGNFPDRFSARQFPNYSSELNVNALLLGDSALYLCASSFSTGEIGELFFGEGSRLTVL.

This chain uses TRBV19 with TRBJ2-4; D possibly corresponds to TRBD2 (6 bases). This CDR3 comprises 14 residues. In germline, CDR1 is LNHDA, CDR2 SQIVND (reference sequence). Between the trimmed V and J ends, which lost 1 base and 8 bases, there was a span of 12 bases. CDR3 coding DNA: TGTGCCAGTAGTATAGTGAATGGCGGGGACATTCAGTACTTC. This gives the protein CASSIVNGGDIQYF.

V usage is TRBV28 and J usage is TRBJ1-2; 10 bases match TRBD1. CDR1 and CDR2 (germline): MDHEN, SYDVKM. The CDR3 consists of 13 residues. V lost 7 bases to trimming and J lost 4 bases; unmatched junction nucleotides: 3. The CDR3 coding sequence is TGTGCCAGCACGACAGGGGGCACCTATGGCTACACCTTC. Amino acids: CASTTGGTYGYTF.

This rearrangement joins TRBV7-9 to TRBJ1-2, with D perhaps TRBD1 (5 bases). CDR3 length equals 14 residues. The germline gives CDR1 SEHNR, CDR2 FQNEAQ (reference sequence). Trimming took off 1 base at V and 7 bases at J, with 13 bases between the two ends. CDR3 sequence reads: CASSLVARQGGYTF. The CDR3, as DNA: TGTGCCAGCAGCTTAGTTGCGCGGCAGGGTGGCTACACCTTC.

The chain links TRBV19 to TRBJ1-2; tentative D call: TRBD1 (6 bases). Trimming cost V 9 bases and J 4 bases, with 9 bases left between them. The V gene's germline CDR1 is LNHDA and CDR2 SQIVND (reference sequence). The CDR3 spans 11 residues. The CDR3 DNA reads TGTGCCAGCACGACAGGCTATGGCTACACCTTC. Translating it yields CASTTGYGYTF.